These T cell receptor beta chains were read from a single sample in a study of blood T cell repertoires in COVID-19. Repertoires were generated with immunoSEQ multiplex PCR, while TCRdb's copy carries only in-frame clones and drops some. This sample has a few hundred thousand clones, with 90% found just once. Material for sequencing was peripheral blood. The receptors shown here come from a woman aged 60-75 years with COVID-19, enrolled during active disease. Each CDR3 is given without its conserved first and last residue.

v_call: TRBV6-1; j_call: TRBJ1-3; cdr3_aa: ASSGEGLGTRGNTIY
v_call: TRBV19; j_call: TRBJ1-1; cdr3_aa: AAGFMNTEAF
v_call: TRBV14; j_call: TRBJ1-4; cdr3_aa: ASSQYMGGLF
v_call: TRBV27; j_call: TRBJ1-1; cdr3_aa: ASSHTQGARFAEAF
v_call: TRBV5-4; j_call: TRBJ1-2; cdr3_aa: ASSLVGGDSGYT
v_call: TRBV2; j_call: TRBJ1-1; cdr3_aa: ASSVRGIGGQGMNTEAF
v_call: TRBV3-1/TRBV3-2; j_call: TRBJ1-3; cdr3_aa: ASSQSARTGRSGNTIY
v_call: TRBV7-9; j_call: TRBJ2-1; cdr3_aa: ASSLALAENNEQF
v_call: TRBV19; j_call: TRBJ1-3; cdr3_aa: ASSTKQGNSGNTIY
v_call: TRBV6-5; j_call: TRBJ1-2; cdr3_aa: ASSYGARRSYGYT
v_call: TRBV5-1; j_call: TRBJ2-3; cdr3_aa: ASNSGSYSDTQY
v_call: TRBV4-1; j_call: TRBJ2-2; cdr3_aa: ASSQDRGSGELF
v_call: TRBV7-8; j_call: TRBJ2-3; cdr3_aa: ASSWRDPSTDTQY
v_call: TRBV19; j_call: TRBJ1-2; cdr3_aa: ASQGARGYGYT
v_call: TRBV4-2; j_call: TRBJ1-4; cdr3_aa: ASSQYSLGARANEKLF
v_call: TRBV7-8; j_call: TRBJ2-7; cdr3_aa: ASSLQGGEQY
v_call: TRBV7-9; j_call: TRBJ1-2; cdr3_aa: ASSLGQGQAGYT
v_call: TRBV15; j_call: TRBJ1-6; cdr3_aa: ATSRDRGRASPLH
v_call: TRBV18; j_call: TRBJ2-5; cdr3_aa: ASSPLLARGSETQY
v_call: TRBV19; j_call: TRBJ2-6; cdr3_aa: ASSMTWQGAVTGANVLT
v_call: TRBV6-2/TRBV6-3; j_call: TRBJ1-1; cdr3_aa: ASSNGGQGAF
v_call: TRBV10-3; j_call: TRBJ2-7; cdr3_aa: AISAGGGFSYEQY
v_call: TRBV27; j_call: TRBJ2-7; cdr3_aa: ASSFRDRGYYEQY
v_call: TRBV20-1; j_call: TRBJ1-1; cdr3_aa: SASRQGLTMNTEAF
v_call: TRBV15; j_call: TRBJ2-7; cdr3_aa: ATSRTGTGGYEQY
v_call: TRBV5-1; j_call: TRBJ1-1; cdr3_aa: ASSLEAGSMNTEAF
v_call: TRBV3-1/TRBV3-2; j_call: TRBJ1-2; cdr3_aa: ASSQGDRVGLGGYT
v_call: TRBV10-3; j_call: TRBJ1-2; cdr3_aa: AISGQTGDYGYT
v_call: TRBV19; j_call: TRBJ1-3; cdr3_aa: ASRGHIMGNTIY
v_call: TRBV20-1; j_call: TRBJ2-7; cdr3_aa: AGKAGYEQY
v_call: TRBV10-3; j_call: TRBJ1-2; cdr3_aa: AISARGGYT
v_call: TRBV6-2/TRBV6-3; j_call: TRBJ2-6; cdr3_aa: ASSYPGTYGSGANVLT
v_call: TRBV7-2; j_call: TRBJ1-6; cdr3_aa: ASSLLGQGGNSPLH
v_call: TRBV2; j_call: TRBJ1-6; cdr3_aa: ASRARTGTDSPLH
v_call: TRBV7-8; j_call: TRBJ1-1; cdr3_aa: ASSLVTTSTEAF
v_call: TRBV6-2/TRBV6-3; j_call: TRBJ1-1; cdr3_aa: ASSYATANTEAF
v_call: TRBV5-4; j_call: TRBJ2-3; cdr3_aa: ASSLETGGSADTQY
v_call: TRBV7-2; j_call: TRBJ1-1; cdr3_aa: ASSLARGQGNTEAF
v_call: TRBV6-5; j_call: TRBJ1-6; cdr3_aa: ASTGQGGSPLH
v_call: TRBV6-5; j_call: TRBJ2-7; cdr3_aa: ASSLDSLIDEQY
v_call: TRBV19; j_call: TRBJ1-2; cdr3_aa: ASTKGPTSGGYGYT
v_call: TRBV19; j_call: TRBJ1-1; cdr3_aa: ASRSGGEEAF
v_call: TRBV25-1; j_call: TRBJ1-5; cdr3_aa: ASSDYGQPQH
v_call: TRBV4-1; j_call: TRBJ1-2; cdr3_aa: ASSHYERYRADYGYT
v_call: TRBV6-2/TRBV6-3; j_call: TRBJ2-7; cdr3_aa: ASSYRGLYEQY
v_call: TRBV27; j_call: TRBJ1-2; cdr3_aa: ASSFSGTGTANYGYT
v_call: TRBV6-4; j_call: TRBJ2-5; cdr3_aa: ASSENRGETQY
v_call: TRBV6-5; j_call: TRBJ1-5; cdr3_aa: ASSAVGVYNQPQH
v_call: TRBV5-1; j_call: TRBJ1-2; cdr3_aa: ASSLGQGQGYT